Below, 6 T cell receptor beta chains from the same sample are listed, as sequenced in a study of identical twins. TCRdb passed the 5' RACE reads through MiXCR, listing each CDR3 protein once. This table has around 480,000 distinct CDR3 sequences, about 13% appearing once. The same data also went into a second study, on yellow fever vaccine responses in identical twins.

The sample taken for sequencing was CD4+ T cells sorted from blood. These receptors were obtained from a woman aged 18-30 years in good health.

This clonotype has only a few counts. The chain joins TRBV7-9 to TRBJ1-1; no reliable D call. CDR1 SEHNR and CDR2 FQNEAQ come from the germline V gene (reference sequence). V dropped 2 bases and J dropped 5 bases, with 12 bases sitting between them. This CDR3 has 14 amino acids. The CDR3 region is CASSLRAKATEAFF. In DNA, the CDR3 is TGTGCCAGCAGCTTAAGGGCTAAGGCTACTGAAGCTTTCTTT. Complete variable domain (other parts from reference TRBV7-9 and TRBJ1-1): DTGVSQNPRHKITKRGQNVTFRCDPISEHNRLYWYRQTLGQGPEFLTYFQNEAQLEKSRLLSDRFSAERPKGSFSTLEIQRTEQGDSAMYLCASSLRAKATEAFFGQGTRLTVV.

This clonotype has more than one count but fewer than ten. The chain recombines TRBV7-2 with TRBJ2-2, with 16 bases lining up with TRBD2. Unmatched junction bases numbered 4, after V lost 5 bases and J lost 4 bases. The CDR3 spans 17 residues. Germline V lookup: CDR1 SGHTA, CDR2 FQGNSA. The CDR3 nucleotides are TGTGCCAGCAGCCTGGGACTAGCGGGAGGGCGCACCGGGGAGCTGTTTTTT. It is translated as CASSLGLAGGRTGELFF.

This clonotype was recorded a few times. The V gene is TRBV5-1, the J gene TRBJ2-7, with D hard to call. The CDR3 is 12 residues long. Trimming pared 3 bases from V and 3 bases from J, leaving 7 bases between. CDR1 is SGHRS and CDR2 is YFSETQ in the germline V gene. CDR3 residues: CASSSTLYEQYF. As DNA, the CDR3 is TGCGCCAGCAGCTCGACCCTCTACGAGCAGTACTTC.

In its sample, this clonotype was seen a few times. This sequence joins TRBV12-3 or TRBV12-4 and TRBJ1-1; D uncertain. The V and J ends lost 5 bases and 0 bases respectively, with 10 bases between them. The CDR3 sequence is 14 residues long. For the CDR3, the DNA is TGTGCCAGCAGTAAACAGCAAATGAACACTGAAGCTTTCTTT. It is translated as CASSKQQMNTEAFF.

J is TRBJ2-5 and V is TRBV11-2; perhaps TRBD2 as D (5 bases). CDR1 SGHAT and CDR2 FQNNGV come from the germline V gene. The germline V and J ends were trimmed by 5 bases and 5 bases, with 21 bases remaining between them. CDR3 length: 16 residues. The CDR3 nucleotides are TGTGCCAGCAGCCCGACGGTCATCACCACGGGGGAGACCCAGTACTTC. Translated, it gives CASSPTVITTGETQYF.

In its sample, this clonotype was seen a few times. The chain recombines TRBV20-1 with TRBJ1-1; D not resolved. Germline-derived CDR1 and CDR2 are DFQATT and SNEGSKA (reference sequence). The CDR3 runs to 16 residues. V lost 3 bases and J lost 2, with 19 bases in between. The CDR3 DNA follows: TGCAGTGCTAGGACCCTATCAAGGAAATCAAACACTGAAGCTTTCTTT. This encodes CSARTLSRKSNTEAFF.